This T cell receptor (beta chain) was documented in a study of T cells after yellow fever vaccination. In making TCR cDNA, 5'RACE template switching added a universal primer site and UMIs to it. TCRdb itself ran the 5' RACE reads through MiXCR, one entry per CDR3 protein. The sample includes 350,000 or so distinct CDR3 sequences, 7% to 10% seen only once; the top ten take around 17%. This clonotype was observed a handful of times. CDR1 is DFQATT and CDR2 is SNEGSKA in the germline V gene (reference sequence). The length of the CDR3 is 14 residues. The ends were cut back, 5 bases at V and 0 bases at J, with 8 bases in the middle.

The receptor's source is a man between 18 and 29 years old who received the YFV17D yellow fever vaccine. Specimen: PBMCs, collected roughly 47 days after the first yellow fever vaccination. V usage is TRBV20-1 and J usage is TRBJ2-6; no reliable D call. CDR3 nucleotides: TGCAGTGCTCGACCCTTCTCTGGGGCCAACGTCCTGACTTTC. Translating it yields CSARPFSGANVLTF.